The subject of this entry is one T cell receptor (beta chain). Other DNA sequences in this sample translate to the same CDR3. Only in-frame clones appear in the TCRdb table, and some are missing; sequencing was by immunoSEQ multiplex PCR. This table holds approximately 29,000 clones, over 70% found once. V gave up 1 base and J gave up 5 bases, with 11 bases separating them. This CDR3 comprises 15 residues. Germline assignment: CDR1 KGHSH and CDR2 LQKENI. The data were taken from a study of radiation and T cells in renal cell carcinoma. As to time point: blood 4 weeks post-SBRT, at nephrectomy. The treatment denotes: 15 Gy SBRT to primary tumor, nephrectomy 4 weeks later.

The sample consisted of blood, taken from a patient whose treatment included radiotherapy and nephrectomy. The clonotype was recovered from a man in his sixties with renal cell carcinoma. The chain has TRBV18 and TRBJ2-2; perhaps TRBD1 as D (6 bases). CDR3 region: CASSPLQGRTGELFF. CDR3 DNA: TGTGCCAGCTCACCACTCCAGGGGCGAACCGGGGAGCTGTTTTTT.